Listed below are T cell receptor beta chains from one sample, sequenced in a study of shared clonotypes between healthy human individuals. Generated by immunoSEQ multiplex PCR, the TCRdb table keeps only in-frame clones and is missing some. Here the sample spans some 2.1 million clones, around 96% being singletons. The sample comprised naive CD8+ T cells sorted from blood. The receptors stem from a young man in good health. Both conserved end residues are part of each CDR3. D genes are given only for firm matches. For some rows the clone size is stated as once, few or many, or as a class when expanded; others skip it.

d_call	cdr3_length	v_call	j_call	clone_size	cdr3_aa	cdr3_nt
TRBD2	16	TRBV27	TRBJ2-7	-	CASRWGGTSGSLEQYF	TGTGCCAGCAGATGGGGCGGGACTAGCGGGAGTCTTGAGCAGTACTTC
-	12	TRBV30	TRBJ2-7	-	CAWSPDSYEQYF	TGTGCCTGGAGTCCGGACAGCTACGAGCAGTACTTC
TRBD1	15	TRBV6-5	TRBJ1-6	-	CASSYSTGERSALHF	TGTGCCAGCAGTTACTCGACAGGGGAGAGATCCGCCCTCCACTTT
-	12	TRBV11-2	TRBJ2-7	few	CASSLAGYEQYF	TGTGCCAGCAGCTTAGCCGGCTACGAGCAGTACTTC
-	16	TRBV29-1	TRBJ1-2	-	CSALTPRDGEAYGYTF	TGCAGCGCCCTCACCCCGCGGGACGGAGAAGCATATGGCTACACCTTC
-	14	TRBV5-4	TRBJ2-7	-	CASSLSGAEYEQYF	TGTGCCAGCAGCTTGTCGGGGGCTGAGTACGAGCAGTACTTC
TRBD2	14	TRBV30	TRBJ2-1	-	CAWIGLASDNEQFF	TGTGCCTGGATAGGACTAGCGTCCGACAATGAGCAGTTCTTC
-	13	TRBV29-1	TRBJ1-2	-	CSVGYLDRYGYTF	TGCAGCGTGGGTTACCTAGACCGCTATGGCTACACCTTC
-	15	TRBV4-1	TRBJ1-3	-	CASSQVVGTGNTIYF	TGCGCCAGCAGCCAAGTAGTGGGAACTGGAAACACCATATATTTT
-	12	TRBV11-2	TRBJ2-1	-	CASSSIYNEQFF	TGTGCCAGCAGCTCCATTTACAATGAGCAGTTCTTC
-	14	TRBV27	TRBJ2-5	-	CASSVIGVGETQYF	TGTGCCAGCAGTGTCATCGGGGTGGGGGAGACCCAGTACTTC
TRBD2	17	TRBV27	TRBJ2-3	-	CASSPSGSGVSTDTQYF	TGTGCCAGCAGTCCCTCGGGGAGCGGGGTTAGCACAGATACGCAGTATTTT
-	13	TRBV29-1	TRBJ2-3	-	CSVGGLRTDTQYF	TGCAGCGTCGGCGGGCTCAGGACAGATACGCAGTATTTT
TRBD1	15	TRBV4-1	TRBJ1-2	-	CASSQGSRGADGYTF	TGCGCCAGCAGCCAAGGGTCCAGGGGGGCGGATGGCTACACCTTC
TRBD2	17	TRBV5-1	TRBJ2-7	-	CASSLEGLAGYDYEQYF	TGCGCCAGCAGCTTGGAGGGACTAGCGGGGTATGACTACGAGCAGTACTTC
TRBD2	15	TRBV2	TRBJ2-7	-	CANPMERLAGDEQYF	TGTGCCAACCCTATGGAACGACTAGCGGGAGACGAGCAGTACTTC